This T cell receptor (beta chain) was retrieved from a study of T cell responses to AZD1222 COVID-19 vaccine. General study results and limits: Of the AZD1222 recipients, only 5 or 6 were seropositive at baseline. It was only after the peak T cell response that any repertoires were sampled. Unmutated regions of variants are reportedly targeted by nearly half of spike-specific TCRs.

Produced via immunoSEQ multiplex PCR; TCRdb's table is partial and in-frame only. The table records 100,000 to 120,000 clones, nearly 90% of them present only once. On this clone: What it recognizes is unknown.

V lost 4 bases and J lost 0, with 12 bases in between. This CDR3 is 15 amino acids long. The germline V gene has CDR1 SGHRS and CDR2 YFSETQ. The starting material was peripheral blood, obtained 28 days after the second AZD1222 dose. This receptor was identified in an adult who received the AZD1222 COVID-19 vaccine. The chain combines TRBV5-1 with TRBJ2-3, with D possibly being TRBD2 (5 bases). The CDR3 region has the DNA TGCGCCAGCAGCCCCCCGGGCGGGAGCACAGATACGCAGTATTTT. Translated, it gives CASSPPGGSTDTQYF.